The entry that follows covers one TCR beta chain sequence. MiXCR was run by TCRdb on the 5' RACE reads, yielding one entry per CDR3 protein. The sample holds under 70,000 distinct CDR3 sequences, 11% seen once. This sample was taken from a study of early T cells in non-severe SARS-CoV-2 infection. Sequencing was carried out using whole blood. This receptor was identified in an adult who was a healthcare worker with PCR-confirmed SARS-CoV-2 infection or an uninfected control (not recorded which).

In nucleotides, the CDR3 is TGTGCCAGCAGCGTAGAGGGCAGCAACTACGAGCAGTACTTC. Translating it yields CASSVEGSNYEQYF. The V gene is TRBV9, the J gene TRBJ2-7; D gene unclear. The CDR3 totals 14 residues. V gave up 0 bases and J gave up 3 bases, with 10 bases separating them. Germline-derived CDR1 and CDR2 are SGDLS and YYNGEE.